These 26 T cell receptor beta chains originate from one sample sequenced in a study of follicular helper T cells after annual influenza vaccination. The time point: 2014-2015 season, pre-vaccination. Some clones are missing from TCRdb's copy, which holds only in-frame ones; the method was immunoSEQ multiplex PCR. The sample consists of 11,000 to 15,000 clones, 84% of them appearing once. This specimen was CXCR5- memory CD4+ T cells sorted from blood, taken on the day of influenza vaccination. The receptor source for this set is an adult who received the influenza vaccine.

This chain joins TRBV6-5 and TRBJ2-7; a possible D gene is TRBD1 (6 bases). Trimming cost V 5 bases and J 2 bases, with 13 bases left between them. Looked up from germline, CDR1 is MNHEY and CDR2 is SVGAGI. The CDR3 spans 14 residues. Here the CDR3 reads CASSRTDPPYEQYF. CDR3 nucleotide sequence: TGTGCCAGCAGTCGGACAGATCCCCCCTACGAGCAGTACTTC.

This clone has a single count. The chain is built from TRBV28 and TRBJ1-4, with D perhaps matching TRBD1 (6 bases). Trimming pared 5 bases from V and 6 bases from J, leaving 28 bases between. The CDR3 is 19 amino acids. Germline values: CDR1 MDHEN, CDR2 SYDVKM. The CDR3 reads CASSPGRGPLGYAYEKLFF. The CDR3, as DNA: TGTGCCAGCAGTCCTGGACGGGGGCCTCTCGGATACGCCTATGAAAAACTGTTTTTT.

The V gene is TRBV6-6, the J gene TRBJ1-3; D remains unclear. From germline, CDR1 is MNHNY and CDR2 SVGAGI (reference sequence). The CDR3 runs 16 residues. Trimming took off 5 bases at V and 4 bases at J, with 18 bases between the two ends. The CDR3 nucleotides are TGTGCCAGCAGTCTTCGTGACACAACCAAGGGAAACACCATATATTTT. Protein sequence: CASSLRDTTKGNTIYF.

In nucleotides, the CDR3 is TGTGCCAGCAGCTTGTATCAGGGCGGCAATCAGCCCCAGCATTTT. Its protein product is CASSLYQGGNQPQHF. The chain couples TRBV5-6 to TRBJ1-5; maybe TRBD1 (5 bases). Germline V CDR1 and CDR2: SGHDT, YYEEEE. Between the trimmed V and J ends, which lost 1 base and 2 bases, there was a span of 10 bases. The CDR3 is 15 amino acids.

V and J are TRBV9 and TRBJ2-5, with 9 bases matching TRBD1. The germline gives CDR1 SGDLS, CDR2 YYNGEE. Losses at the gene ends were 4 bases for V and 2 bases for J; bases not matched to a gene: 3. The CDR3 consists of 14 residues. The CDR3 coding sequence is TGTGCCAGCAGCACAGGGGGCCTTCAAGAGACCCAGTACTTC. As protein: CASSTGGLQETQYF.

The CDR3 spells CASSQVGQKIYGYTF. In nucleotides, the CDR3 is TGCGCCAGCAGCCAAGTAGGACAGAAAATATATGGCTACACCTTC. This chain joins TRBV4-1 and TRBJ1-2; D perhaps matches TRBD1 (6 bases). Germline CDR1 and CDR2: MGHRA and YSYEKL. V was clipped by 1 base and J by 5 bases, with 14 bases between them. The CDR3 spans 15 residues.

The rearrangement links TRBV2 to TRBJ1-2; D is ambiguous. The V gene's germline CDR1 is SNHLY and CDR2 FYNNEI. V gave up 2 bases and J gave up 3 bases, with 16 bases separating them. The CDR3 contains 16 residues. The CDR3 loop reads CASSESHFYLDYGYTF. CDR3 nucleotides: TGTGCCAGCAGTGAATCCCACTTCTACCTGGACTATGGCTACACCTTC.

The chain combines TRBV28 with TRBJ2-5, with D perhaps matching TRBD1 or TRBD2 (7 bases each). Trimming removed 6 bases at V and 4 bases at J, with 18 bases between. The length of the CDR3 is 15 residues. The germline V gene encodes CDR1 MDHEN and CDR2 SYDVKM. CDR3 amino acids: CASSSGGASAETQYF. DNA of the CDR3: TGTGCCAGCAGCTCAGGGGGGGCAAGTGCAGAGACCCAGTACTTC.

The chain combines TRBV7-9 with TRBJ2-7; D may be TRBD2 (7 bases). The CDR3 is 15 amino acids. Between the trimmed V and J ends, which lost 4 bases and 2 bases, there was a span of 15 bases. Germline V lookup: CDR1 SEHNR, CDR2 FQNEAQ (reference sequence). CDR3 sequence reads: CASSSAIGGAYEQYF. CDR3 nucleotides: TGTGCCAGCAGCTCCGCTATAGGGGGGGCCTACGAGCAGTACTTC.

The V gene is TRBV9, the J gene TRBJ2-3, with 9 bases identical to TRBD1. The CDR3 runs 13 residues. Germline V lookup: CDR1 SGDLS, CDR2 YYNGEE. V dropped 4 bases and J dropped 6; count of bases not matched to a gene: 3. The CDR3 DNA is TGTGCCAGCAGCTCGACAGGGGGGGATACGCAGTATTTT. This gives the protein CASSSTGGDTQYF.

The gene calls are TRBV5-1 and TRBJ2-5, with D possibly TRBD2 on 6 matching bases. Germline CDR1 and CDR2: SGHRS and YFSETQ. V lost 4 bases to trimming and J lost 7 bases, with 17 bases between them. The CDR3 spans 14 residues. The CDR3 DNA reads as TGCGCCAGCAGCGACGGGACTCCCGAATGGACCCAGTACTTC. Translating gives CASSDGTPEWTQYF.

This sequence joins TRBV11-2 and TRBJ1-2; 9 positions agree with TRBD1. J was trimmed by 6 bases and V by 5 bases; bases with no gene match: 7. Germline CDR1 reads SGHAT; CDR2 reads FQNNGV. The length of the CDR3 is 14 residues. CDR3 bases: TGTGCCAGCAGCGCCATACAGGGGGCTGATGGCTACACCTTC. Translation gives CASSAIQGADGYTF.

The rearrangement joins TRBV9 to TRBJ2-1; 7 bases agree with TRBD1. The CDR3 is made up of 17 amino acids. After removal of 0 bases from V and 6 bases from J, the junction contained 12 bases not matched to a gene. Germline CDR1 SGDLS, CDR2 YYNGEE. The CDR3 is CASSVGLGTEISNEQFF. The CDR3 DNA is TGTGCCAGCAGCGTAGGGTTGGGGACAGAGATTTCCAATGAGCAGTTCTTC.

The chain employs TRBV4-1 and TRBJ2-3; D perhaps matches TRBD1 (6 bases). The CDR3 has 15 residues. The germline V gene has CDR1 MGHRA and CDR2 YSYEKL. Trimming pared 2 bases from V and 1 base from J, leaving 10 bases between. As DNA, the CDR3 is TGCGCCAGCAGCCAACCGACAGGCCGCACAGATACGCAGTATTTT. It specifies CASSQPTGRTDTQYF.

This clone was seen more than once but under ten times. The V and J genes are TRBV15 and TRBJ2-5; D is uncertain. Germline loops: CDR1 LNHNV, CDR2 YYDKDF (reference sequence). The CDR3 has 14 residues. V was pared by 0 bases and J by 3 bases, with 8 bases between. In nucleotides, the CDR3 is TGTGCCACCAGCAGAGATTTTGGTAAAGAGACCCAGTACTTC. This encodes CATSRDFGKETQYF.

This clone was seen more than once but under ten times. This sequence joins TRBV2 and TRBJ1-6, with 9 bases matching TRBD1. Germline CDR1 and CDR2: SNHLY and FYNNEI. Losses at the gene ends were 6 bases for V and 10 bases for J; bases not matched to a gene: 7. The CDR3 is 14 residues long. The CDR3, as DNA: TGTGCCAGCAGGCGACAGGGGGTTCAGTCACCCCTCCACTTT. This sequence encodes CASRRQGVQSPLHF.

This sequence joins TRBV5-1 and TRBJ2-3; TRBD1 matches at 8 bases. The CDR3 loop spans 14 amino acids. Per the germline V gene, CDR1 is SGHRS and CDR2 is YFSETQ. V dropped 4 bases and J dropped 2; count of bases not matched to a gene: 3. CDR3 sequence reads: CASSLDRATDTQYF. The CDR3 region has the DNA TGCGCCAGCAGCCTGGACAGGGCCACAGATACGCAGTATTTT. Looking up the rest from reference TRBV5-1 and TRBJ2-3 gives the full variable domain: KAGVTQTPRYLIKTRGQQVTLSCSPISGHRSVSWYQQTPGQGLQFLFEYFSETQRNKGNFPGRFSGRQFSNSRSEMNVSTLELGDSALYLCASSLDRATDTQYFGPGTRLTVL.

V and J are TRBV6-6 and TRBJ1-3; D unresolved. V was shortened by 4 bases and J by 0 bases, with 7 bases between the two germline ends. CDR1 MNHNY and CDR2 SVGAGI come from the germline V gene (reference sequence). There are 14 residues in the CDR3. The CDR3 sequence: CASSSGNSGNTIYF. The CDR3, as DNA: TGTGCCAGCAGTTCAGGAAACTCTGGAAACACCATATATTTT.

V and J are TRBV7-2 and TRBJ2-6; perhaps TRBD1 as D (5 bases). Germline values: CDR1 SGHTA, CDR2 FQGNSA. The V gene lost 4 bases and the J gene lost 4 bases, with 11 bases spanning the gap. The CDR3 runs 15 residues. The DNA for the CDR3 is TGTGCCAGCAGCTCTCCAGGGAACGGGGCCAACGTCCTGACTTTC. Its translation is CASSSPGNGANVLTF.

The chain carries TRBV5-6 and TRBJ2-5, with D perhaps matching TRBD1 (5 bases). This CDR3 spans 14 amino acids. Trimming shortened V by 4 bases and J by 2 bases, and 12 bases separated the two germline ends. Germline CDR1 reads SGHDT; CDR2 reads YYEEEE. CDR3 sequence: CASSVMTVQETQYF. For the CDR3, the DNA is TGTGCCAGCAGCGTAATGACAGTTCAAGAGACCCAGTACTTC.

The rearrangement uses TRBV7-9 and TRBJ1-1; D is uncertain. The V gene's germline CDR1 is SEHNR and CDR2 FQNEAQ (reference sequence). This CDR3 comprises 17 residues. Between the trimmed V and J ends, which lost 1 base and 2 bases, there was a span of 17 bases. CDR3 sequence: CASSLGRGRGLNTEAFF. CDR3 DNA: TGTGCCAGCAGCTTAGGACGGGGTCGTGGTCTTAACACTGAAGCTTTCTTT.

V usage is TRBV29-1 and J usage is TRBJ1-1; 11 nucleotides line up with TRBD1. V lost 8 bases, J lost 4 bases, and 15 bases stayed unmatched. This CDR3 has 16 residues. CDR1 is SQVTM, CDR2 ANQGSEA, per germline. The CDR3 nucleotides are TGCAGCTACGCCGAGATCGGACAGGGGGCTGTCACTGAAGCTTTCTTT. It codes for CSYAEIGQGAVTEAFF.

This clone appeared a single time. The V and J genes are TRBV6-5 and TRBJ1-1; TRBD1 aligns across 7 bases. V lost 5 bases and J lost 0; bases outside the gene matches: 6. Germline CDR1 reads MNHEY; CDR2 reads SVGAGI. There are 15 residues in the CDR3. CDR3 loop: CASSKMTGMNTEAFF. The DNA for the CDR3 is TGTGCCAGCAGTAAAATGACAGGGATGAACACTGAAGCTTTCTTT.

The genes are TRBV11-2 and TRBJ2-7; D not resolved. V was shortened by 11 bases and J by 3 bases, with 11 bases between the two germline ends. Germline-derived CDR1 and CDR2 are SGHAT and FQNNGV. This CDR3 spans 11 amino acids. CDR3 bases: TGTGCCTCGTCTGGTGGCTACGAGCAGTACTTC. Amino acid sequence: CASSGGYEQYF. Based on the CDR3 plus reference TRBV11-2 and TRBJ2-7, the full variable domain is EAGVAQSPRYKIIEKRQSVAFWCNPISGHATLYWYQQILGQGPKLLIQFQNNGVVDDSQLPKDRFSAERLKGVDSTLKIQPAKLEDSAVYLCASSGGYEQYFGPGTRLTVT.

This rearrangement joins TRBV27 to TRBJ2-5; D might be TRBD2 (7 bases). This CDR3 is 19 amino acids long. V shed 2 bases and J shed 0 bases, with 22 bases lying between them. Germline-derived CDR1 and CDR2 are MNHEY and SMNVEV (reference sequence). DNA of the CDR3: TGTGCCAGCAGTTTACGGGTCGGGGGGCCCCTTAAGTACCAAGAGACCCAGTACTTC. Protein: CASSLRVGGPLKYQETQYF.

The chain joins TRBV30 to TRBJ2-3; D call uncertain. The CDR3 loop spans 14 amino acids. Trimming left V 2 bases short and J 4 bases short, with 13 bases between. CDR1 and CDR2 (germline): GTSNPN, SVGIG (reference sequence). DNA of the CDR3: TGTGCCTGGAGTCGGTACCTTGACCCAGATACGCAGTATTTT. Its protein product is CAWSRYLDPDTQYF.